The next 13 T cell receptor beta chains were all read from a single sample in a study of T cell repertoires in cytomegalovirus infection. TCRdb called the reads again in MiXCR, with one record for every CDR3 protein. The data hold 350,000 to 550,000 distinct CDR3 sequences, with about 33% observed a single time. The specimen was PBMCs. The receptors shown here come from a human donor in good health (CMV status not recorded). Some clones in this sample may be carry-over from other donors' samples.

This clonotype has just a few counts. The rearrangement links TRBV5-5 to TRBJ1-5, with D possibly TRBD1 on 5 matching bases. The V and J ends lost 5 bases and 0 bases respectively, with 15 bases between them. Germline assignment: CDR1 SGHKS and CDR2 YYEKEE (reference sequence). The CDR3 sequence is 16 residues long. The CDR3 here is CASSSGSAYSNQPQHF. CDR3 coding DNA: TGTGCCAGCAGTTCAGGGTCAGCTTATAGCAATCAGCCCCAGCATTTT.

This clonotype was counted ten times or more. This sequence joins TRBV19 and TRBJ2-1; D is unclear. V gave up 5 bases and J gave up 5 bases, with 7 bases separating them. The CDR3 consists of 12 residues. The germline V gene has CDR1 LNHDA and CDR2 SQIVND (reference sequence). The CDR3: CASSLVNNEQFF. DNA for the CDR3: TGTGCCAGTAGTCTGGTAAACAATGAGCAGTTCTTC.

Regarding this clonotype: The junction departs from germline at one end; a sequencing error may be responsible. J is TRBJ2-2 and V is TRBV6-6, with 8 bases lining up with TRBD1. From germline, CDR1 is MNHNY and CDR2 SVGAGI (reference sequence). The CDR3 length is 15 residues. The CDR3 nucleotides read TGTTCCAGCTCCCCCGGACAGGGACATGCCGGGGAGCTGTTTTTT. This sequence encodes CSSSPGQGHAGELFF.

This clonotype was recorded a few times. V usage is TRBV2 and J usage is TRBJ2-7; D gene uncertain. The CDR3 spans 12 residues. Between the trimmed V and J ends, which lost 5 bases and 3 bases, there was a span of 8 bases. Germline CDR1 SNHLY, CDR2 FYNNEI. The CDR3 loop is CASSWQLYEQYF. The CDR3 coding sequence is TGTGCCAGCAGTTGGCAGCTCTACGAGCAGTACTTC.

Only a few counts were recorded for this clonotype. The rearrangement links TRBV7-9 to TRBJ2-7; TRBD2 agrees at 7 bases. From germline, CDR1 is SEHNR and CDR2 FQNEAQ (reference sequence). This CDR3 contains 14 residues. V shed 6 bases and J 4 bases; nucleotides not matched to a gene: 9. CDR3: CASSFERGGYEQYF. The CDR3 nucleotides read TGTGCCAGCAGTTTTGAGCGGGGAGGATACGAGCAGTACTTC. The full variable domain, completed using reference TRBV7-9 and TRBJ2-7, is DTGVSQNPRHKITKRGQNVTFRCDPISEHNRLYWYRQTLGQGPEFLTYFQNEAQLEKSRLLSDRFSAERPKGSFSTLEIQRTEQGDSAMYLCASSFERGGYEQYFGPGTRLTVT.

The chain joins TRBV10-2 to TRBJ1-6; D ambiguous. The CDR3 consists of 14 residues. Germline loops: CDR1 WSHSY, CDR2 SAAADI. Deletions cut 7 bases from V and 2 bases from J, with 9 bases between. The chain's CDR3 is CASTTGAYNSPLHF. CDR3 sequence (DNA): TGCGCCAGCACCACTGGTGCCTATAATTCACCCCTCCACTTT.

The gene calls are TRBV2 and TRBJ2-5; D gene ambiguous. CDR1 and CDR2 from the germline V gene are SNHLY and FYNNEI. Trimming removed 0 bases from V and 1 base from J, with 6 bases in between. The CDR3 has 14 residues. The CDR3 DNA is TGTGCCAGCAGTGAAGCGATAAGCCAAGAGACCCAGTACTTC. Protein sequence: CASSEAISQETQYF.

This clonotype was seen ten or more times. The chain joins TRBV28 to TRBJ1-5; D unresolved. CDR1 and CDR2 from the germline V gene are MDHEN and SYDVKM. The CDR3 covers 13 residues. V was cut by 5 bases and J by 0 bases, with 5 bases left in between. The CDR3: CASSLHSNQPQHF. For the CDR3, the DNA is TGTGCCAGCAGTCTACATAGCAATCAGCCCCAGCATTTT.

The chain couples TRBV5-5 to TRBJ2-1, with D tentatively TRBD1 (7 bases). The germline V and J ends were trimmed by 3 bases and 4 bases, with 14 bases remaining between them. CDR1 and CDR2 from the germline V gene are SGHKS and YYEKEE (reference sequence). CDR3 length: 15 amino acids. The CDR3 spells CASSSGGGPYNEQFF. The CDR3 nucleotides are TGTGCCAGCAGCTCTGGAGGGGGCCCTTACAATGAGCAGTTCTTC.

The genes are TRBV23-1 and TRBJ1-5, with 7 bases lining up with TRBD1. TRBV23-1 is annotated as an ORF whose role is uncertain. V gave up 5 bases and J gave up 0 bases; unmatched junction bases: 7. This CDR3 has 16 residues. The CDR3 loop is CASSERQGTSNQPQHF. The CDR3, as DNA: TGCGCCAGCAGTGAGAGACAGGGTACTAGCAATCAGCCCCAGCATTTT.

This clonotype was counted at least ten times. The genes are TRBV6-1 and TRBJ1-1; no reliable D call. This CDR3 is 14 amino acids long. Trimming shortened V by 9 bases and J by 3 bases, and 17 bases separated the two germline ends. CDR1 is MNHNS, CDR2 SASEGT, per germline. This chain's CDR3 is CASEMTATHTEAFF. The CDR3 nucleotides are TGTGCCAGTGAGATGACCGCGACTCACACTGAAGCTTTCTTT.

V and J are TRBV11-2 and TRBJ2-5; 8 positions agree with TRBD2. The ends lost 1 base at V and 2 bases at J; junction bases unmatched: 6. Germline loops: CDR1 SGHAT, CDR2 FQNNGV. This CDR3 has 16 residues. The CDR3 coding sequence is TGTGCCAGCAGCTTAGCACGGGGGGGAATTCAAGAGACCCAGTACTTC. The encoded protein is CASSLARGGIQETQYF.

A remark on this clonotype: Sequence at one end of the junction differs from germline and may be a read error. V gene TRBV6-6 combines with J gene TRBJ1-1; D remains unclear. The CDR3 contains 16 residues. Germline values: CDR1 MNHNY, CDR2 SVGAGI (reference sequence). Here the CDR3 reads CARSPDEEWLGTEAFF. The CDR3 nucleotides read TGTGCCCGCAGCCCCGACGAGGAGTGGCTTGGGACTGAAGCTTTCTTT.